The table lists the clone carrying this T cell receptor beta chain with a few counts. Method: immunoSEQ multiplex PCR; TCRdb's copy keeps in-frame clones and lacks some. The sample comprises about 160,000 clones, approximately 83% of which are singletons, and 8% to 9.5% rests with the top ten. This entry comes from a study of blood T cell repertoires in COVID-19. For the study at large: Collection of acute and convalescent COVID-19 samples took place in the United States, Italy and Spain. T cells, B-cell-depleted T cells, or PBMCs provided the cDNA or gDNA that served as material.

Germline CDR1 LNHDA, CDR2 SQIVND (reference sequence). The V gene lost 6 bases and the J gene lost 2 bases, with 8 bases spanning the gap. There are 14 residues in the CDR3. The genes are TRBV19 and TRBJ2-6; possibly TRBD2 for D (7 bases). The origin of this receptor is a woman aged 80 or over with active or convalescent COVID-19. The specimen was peripheral blood. CDR3 protein: CASSGGPGANVLTF. The CDR3 coding sequence is TGTGCCAGTAGCGGGGGGCCTGGGGCCAACGTCCTGACTTTC. The entire variable domain, with the rest obtained from reference TRBV19 and TRBJ2-6, is as follows: DGGITQSPKYLFRKEGQNVTLSCEQNLNHDAMYWYRQDPGQGLRLIYYSQIVNDFQKGDIAEGYSVSREKKESFPLTVTSAQKNPTAFYLCASSGGPGANVLTFGAGSRLTVL.